Listed below are T cell receptor beta chains from one sample, sequenced in a study of T cell responses to AZD1222 COVID-19 vaccine. Repertoires were generated with immunoSEQ multiplex PCR, while TCRdb's copy carries only in-frame clones and drops some. In the table there are approximately 170,000 clones, approximately 90% of which are singletons. The sample was peripheral blood, taken on day 0 of AZD1222 vaccination. These receptors were taken from an adult in good health. The CDR3 runs from the conserved cysteine through the conserved F or W. D genes are given only for firm matches. For some rows the clone size is stated as once, few or many, or as a class when expanded; others skip it.

>13|TRBJ2-7|-|-|TRBV7-9
TGTGCCAGCAGCCGGACCGGCTCCTACGAGCAGTACTTC
CASSRTGSYEQYF
>12|TRBJ1-2|-|-|TRBV28
TGTGCCATCGGAGGGGATCTCTATGGCTACACCTTC
CAIGGDLYGYTF
>15|TRBJ1-2|-|-|TRBV6-5
TGTGCCAGCAGTCCATCCGGGGCAGCGGACTATGGCTACACCTTC
CASSPSGAADYGYTF
>15|TRBJ1-1|-|TRBD1|TRBV18
TGTGCCAGCTCACCTCAAGACAGGGGTTACACTGAAGCTTTCTTT
CASSPQDRGYTEAFF
>15|TRBJ2-7|-|TRBD2|TRBV7-9
TGTGCCAGCAGCTTAGTTGTAGCGGGATTGAACGAGCAGTACTTC
CASSLVVAGLNEQYF
>13|TRBJ2-2|-|-|TRBV11-3
TGTGCCAGCAGCGACAGGTCCCCCGGGGAGCTGTTTTTT
CASSDRSPGELFF
>14|TRBJ2-7|-|-|TRBV5-4
TGTGCCAGCAGCTTCGGGGGCCGGGAGTACGAGCAGTACTTC
CASSFGGREYEQYF
>16|TRBJ2-2|-|-|TRBV10-1
TGCGCCAGCAGTGTAGGGCGGGTGCCGAACACCGGGGAGCTGTTTTTT
CASSVGRVPNTGELFF
>15|TRBJ2-2|-|-|TRBV24-1
TGTGCCACCTCTCCCCCAGGGACCACCGCCGGGGAGCTGTTTTTT
CATSPPGTTAGELFF
>15|TRBJ2-1|-|TRBD2|TRBV28
TGTGCCAGCACCCCCGGGACTAGCGGGTACAATGAGCAGTTCTTC
CASTPGTSGYNEQFF
>13|TRBJ2-7|-|-|TRBV7-8
TGTGCCAGCAGCTCCGTCCCTCCCTACGAGCAGTACTTC
CASSSVPPYEQYF
>16|TRBJ1-4|-|-|TRBV27
TGTGCCAGCAGTTTAATCTGGGGGCCAACTAATGAAAAACTGTTTTTT
CASSLIWGPTNEKLFF
>14|TRBJ1-2|-|-|TRBV2
TGTGCCAGCAGTCGCGACGGATCTAACTATGGCTACACCTTC
CASSRDGSNYGYTF
>12|TRBJ2-3|-|TRBD1|TRBV30
TGTGCCTGGAGACAGGGGGGTAGTCAGCAGTATTTT
CAWRQGGSQQYF
>19|TRBJ1-1|-|TRBD1|TRBV13
TGTGCCAGCAGCTTCGCGGCTTGGGGGACAGATAACATGAACACTGAAGCTTTCTTT
CASSFAAWGTDNMNTEAFF
>12|TRBJ2-2|-|-|TRBV7-3
TGTGCCAGCAGCTTAACAACCGGGGAGCTGTTTTTT
CASSLTTGELFF
>14|TRBJ2-2|-|-|TRBV7-8
TGTGCCAGCATCAAGACCGCGAACACCGGGGAGCTGTTTTTT
CASIKTANTGELFF
>15|TRBJ1-3|-|-|TRBV28
TGTGCCACCGCGCCCCCCGATCGCGCTGGAAACACCATATATTTT
CATAPPDRAGNTIYF
>13|TRBJ2-5|once|-|TRBV9
TGTGCCAGCAGCGTAGGACTCGGGGAGACCCAGTACTTC
CASSVGLGETQYF
>18|TRBJ2-1|-|-|TRBV24-1
TGTGCCACCCAAGGGAGGGGGGGTGTGGCGGGCGGTTACAATGAGCAGTTCTTC
CATQGRGGVAGGYNEQFF
>14|TRBJ1-1|few|-|TRBV7-9
TGTGCCAGCAGCGTGTCCGGTGCGCAAACTGAAGCTTTCTTT
CASSVSGAQTEAFF
>12|TRBJ1-1|-|-|TRBV5-4
TGTGCCAGCAGCCGAGATCGCGCTGAAGCTTTCTTT
CASSRDRAEAFF
>15|TRBJ1-2|-|-|TRBV28
TGTGCCAGCAGTTCCTCAGGGGTTTGGGAGGATGGCTACACCTTC
CASSSSGVWEDGYTF
>13|TRBJ1-6|-|-|TRBV28
TGTGCCAGCAGTGGCGAGGGGACGGCACCCCTCCACTTT
CASSGEGTAPLHF
>14|TRBJ1-1|-|-|TRBV6-5
TGTGCCAGCAGTTACTCGATACCCAGCACTGAAGCTTTCTTT
CASSYSIPSTEAFF